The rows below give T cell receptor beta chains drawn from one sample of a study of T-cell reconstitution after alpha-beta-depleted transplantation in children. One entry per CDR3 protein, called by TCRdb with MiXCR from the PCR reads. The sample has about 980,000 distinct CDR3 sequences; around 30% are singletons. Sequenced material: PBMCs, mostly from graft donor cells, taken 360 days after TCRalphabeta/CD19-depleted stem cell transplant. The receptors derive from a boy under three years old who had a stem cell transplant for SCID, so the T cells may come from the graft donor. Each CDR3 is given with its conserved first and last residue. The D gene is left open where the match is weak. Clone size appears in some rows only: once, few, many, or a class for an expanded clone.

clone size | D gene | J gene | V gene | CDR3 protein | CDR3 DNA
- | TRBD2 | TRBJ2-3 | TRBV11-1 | CASSLVIGAGGNSDTQYF | TGTGCCAGCAGCTTAGTCATTGGTGCGGGGGGTAACTCAGATACGCAGTATTTT
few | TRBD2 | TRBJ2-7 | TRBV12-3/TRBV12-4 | CATRGGASSYEQYF | TGTGCCACACGCGGGGGGGCAAGCTCCTACGAGCAGTACTTC
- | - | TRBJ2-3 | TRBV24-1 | CATSDRGGTDTQYF | TGTGCCACCAGTGATCGCGGCGGCACAGATACGCAGTATTTT
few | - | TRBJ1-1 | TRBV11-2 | CASSLESGNTEAFF | TGTGCCAGCAGCTTAGAGTCTGGTAACACTGAAGCTTTCTTT
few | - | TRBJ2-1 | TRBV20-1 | CSARAGGQGEQFF | TGCAGTGCTAGAGCTGGGGGGCAGGGGGAGCAGTTCTTC
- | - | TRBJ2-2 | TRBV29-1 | CSVGTWGRGNTGELFF | -
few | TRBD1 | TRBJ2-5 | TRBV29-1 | CSVSGTEQETQYF | TGCAGCGTTTCCGGGACAGAACAAGAGACCCAGTACTTC
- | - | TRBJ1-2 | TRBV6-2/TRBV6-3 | CASRGPPRDGYTF | TGTGCCAGCAGGGGACCTCCCCGTGATGGCTACACCTTC
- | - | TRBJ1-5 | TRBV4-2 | CASRPYPGANQPQHF | TGTGCCAGCAGACCATATCCGGGGGCCAATCAGCCCCAGCATTTT
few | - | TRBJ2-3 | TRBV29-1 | CSAGGRGSTTTDTQYF | TGCAGCGCTGGGGGGAGGGGGAGTACTACCACAGATACGCAGTATTTT
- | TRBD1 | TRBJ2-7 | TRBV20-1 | CSARDRGWEQYF | TGCAGTGCTAGAGACAGGGGGTGGGAGCAGTACTTC
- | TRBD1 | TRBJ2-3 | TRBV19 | CASSTRQGIDTQYF | TGTGCCAGTAGTACTCGACAGGGCATAGATACGCAGTATTTT
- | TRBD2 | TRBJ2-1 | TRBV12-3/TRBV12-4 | CASSKGLAGGRGSYNEQFF | TGTGCCAGCAGTAAGGGACTAGCGGGGGGGCGCGGCTCCTACAATGAGCAGTTCTTC
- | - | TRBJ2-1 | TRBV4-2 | CASSPWGGRQFF | TGTGCCAGCAGCCCATGGGGGGGCCGGCAGTTCTTC
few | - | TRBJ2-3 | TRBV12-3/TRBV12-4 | CASSRDISTDTQYF | TGTGCCAGCAGTCGGGACATCTCCACAGATACGCAGTATTTT
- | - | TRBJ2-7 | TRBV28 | CASSFDSSNSYEQYF | TGTGCCAGCAGTTTTGACAGTAGCAACTCTTACGAGCAGTACTTC